These 18 T cell receptor beta chains came from one sample sequenced in a study of cytomegalovirus exposure and HLA in healthy donors. PCR employed 60 Vbeta and 13 Jbeta primers. Sequencing used immunoSEQ multiplex PCR; TCRdb keeps in-frame clones, though not all of them. The sample comprises about 90,000 clones, 62% of which are singletons, and around 5.5% rests with the top ten. Sequenced input: PBMCs. Receptors originate from a woman in her twenties or thirties in good health and CMV-seropositive.

The CDR3 nucleotides read TGTGCCAGCAGTTTTACCGCTCGGTCAGGTCAGCCCCAGCATTTT. The encoded protein is CASSFTARSGQPQHF. This chain connects TRBV6-5 to TRBJ1-5; D is undetermined. This CDR3 comprises 15 residues. CDR1 is MNHEY and CDR2 is SVGAGI in the germline V gene. V was shortened by 4 bases and J by 6 bases, with 16 bases between the two germline ends.

This clone was observed a handful of times. J is TRBJ2-5 and V is TRBV5-6; D possibly corresponds to TRBD2 (6 bases). From germline, CDR1 is SGHDT and CDR2 YYEEEE. Trimming pared 2 bases from V and 5 bases from J, leaving 13 bases between. This CDR3 has 14 residues. In nucleotides, the CDR3 is TGTGCCAGCAGCTTCCCGGGACTTGAGGAGACCCAGTACTTC. This sequence encodes CASSFPGLEETQYF.

The table lists this clone with a few counts. This rearrangement joins TRBV7-9 to TRBJ1-6, with D possibly matching TRBD1 (6 bases). Looked up from germline, CDR1 is SEHNR and CDR2 is FQNEAQ (reference sequence). This CDR3 contains 13 residues. Trimming removed 7 bases at V and 10 bases at J, with 14 bases between. The chain's CDR3 is CASTEQGGSPLHF. In DNA form, the CDR3 reads TGTGCCAGCACCGAACAGGGCGGCTCACCCCTCCACTTT.

This rearrangement joins TRBV7-9 to TRBJ2-2; D gene ambiguous. Deletions cut 5 bases from V and 4 bases from J, with 8 bases between. The germline V gene encodes CDR1 SEHNR and CDR2 FQNEAQ (reference sequence). The CDR3 has 13 residues. The CDR3 nucleotides read TGTGCCAGCAGCCTATACGGCACCGGGGAGCTGTTTTTT. Amino acids: CASSLYGTGELFF.

The chain carries TRBV2 and TRBJ1-5; D is possibly TRBD1 (6 bases). CDR1 and CDR2 (germline): SNHLY, FYNNEI. This CDR3 has 16 amino acids. The germline V and J ends were trimmed by 3 bases and 6 bases, with 18 bases remaining between them. CDR3 nucleotide sequence: TGTGCCAGCAGTGAGATGGGACCCATAGGGGGTCAGCCCCAGCATTTT. Translation: CASSEMGPIGGQPQHF. Complete variable domain (other parts from reference TRBV2 and TRBJ1-5): EPEVTQTPSHQVTQMGQEVILRCVPISNHLYFYWYRQILGQKVEFLVSFYNNEISEKSEIFDDQFSVERPDGSNFTLKIRSTKLEDSAMYFCASSEMGPIGGQPQHFGDGTRLSIL.

V usage is TRBV4-1 and J usage is TRBJ1-4; possibly TRBD1 for D (5 bases). This CDR3 contains 18 residues. The V gene lost 2 bases and the J gene lost 3 bases, with 19 bases spanning the gap. Germline CDR1 reads MGHRA; CDR2 reads YSYEKL. The CDR3, as DNA: TGCGCCAGCAGCCAAAGGGGAAGGGGCCCAGGAGCTAATGAAAAACTGTTTTTT. Encoded protein: CASSQRGRGPGANEKLFF.

This chain joins TRBV6-4 and TRBJ1-1; perhaps TRBD1 as D (5 bases). V lost 4 bases, J lost 5 bases, and 11 bases lay in between. Germline assignment: CDR1 MRHNA and CDR2 SNTAGT. The CDR3 extends over 13 amino acids. The CDR3 is CASSAQGKTEAFF. The CDR3, as DNA: TGTGCCAGCAGTGCTCAGGGAAAGACTGAAGCTTTCTTT.

V gene TRBV10-3 combines with J gene TRBJ2-7, with TRBD1 identical over 8 bases. V lost 6 bases to trimming and J lost 6 bases; unmatched junction nucleotides: 13. CDR1 is ENHRY and CDR2 is SYGVKD in the germline V gene. This CDR3 contains 15 residues. CDR3 sequence (DNA): TGTGCCATCAGGTCCCCCCCACAGGGGGTCTCCGAGCAGTACTTC. Translated, it gives CAIRSPPQGVSEQYF.

This chain connects TRBV11-3 to TRBJ2-5; maybe TRBD2 (6 bases). This CDR3 has 18 amino acids. V gave up 5 bases and J gave up 5 bases, with 27 bases separating them. CDR1 SGHNT and CDR2 YENEEA come from the germline V gene. CDR3 sequence (DNA): TGTGCCAGCAGCCCTGGTGGTTTCCGGGGCCCAGGAGGGGAGACCCAGTACTTC. Its protein is CASSPGGFRGPGGETQYF.

The rearrangement links TRBV10-3 to TRBJ2-5, with TRBD1 identical over 8 bases. Gene TRBJ2-7 matches the end of the DNA better, so the J call may be wrong. The CDR3 sequence is 14 residues long. CDR1 is ENHRY, CDR2 SYGVKD, per germline. CDR3 coding DNA: TGTGCCATCAGTCCCGACAGGGGACCCTACGAGCAGTACTTC. Protein product: CAISPDRGPYEQYF.

The genes are TRBV19 and TRBJ2-7; tentatively, D is TRBD1 (6 bases). The germline gives CDR1 LNHDA, CDR2 SQIVND (reference sequence). V gave up 3 bases and J gave up 6 bases, with 9 bases separating them. The CDR3 contains 12 residues. In DNA form, the CDR3 reads TGTGCCAGTAGTATTTCAGGGGCCGAGCAGTACTTC. Translated, it gives CASSISGAEQYF.

This clone was recorded once. V and J are TRBV5-1 and TRBJ1-4; 9 bases align to TRBD1. J was trimmed by 8 bases and V by 5 bases; bases with no gene match: 13. Looked up from germline, CDR1 is SGHRS and CDR2 is YFSETQ. The CDR3 covers 16 residues. The CDR3 loop is CASSSGTGPSSEKLFF. The CDR3 nucleotides are TGCGCCAGCAGTTCCGGGACAGGGCCCTCCAGCGAAAAACTGTTTTTT.

V and J are TRBV5-1 and TRBJ2-2; TRBD1 matches 9 bases. V gave up 5 bases and J gave up 5 bases; unmatched junction bases: 7. The CDR3 runs to 15 residues. Germline CDR1 SGHRS, CDR2 YFSETQ. This CDR3 reads CASRTDRGKTGELFF. CDR3 nucleotides: TGCGCCAGCAGAACTGACAGGGGGAAAACCGGGGAGCTGTTTTTT.

This clone came up a few times. The J gene is TRBJ2-3, the V gene TRBV6-1, with D maybe TRBD2 (6 bases). The CDR3 is 16 residues long. V was pared by 1 base and J by 2 bases, with 13 bases between. Per the germline V gene, CDR1 is MNHNS and CDR2 is SASEGT. The CDR3 DNA reads TGTGCCAGCAGTGAAGGCAGGCGGGATCTCACAGATACGCAGTATTTT. Protein: CASSEGRRDLTDTQYF.

The chain joins TRBV28 to TRBJ2-5; 12 bases fit TRBD2. Trimming removed 5 bases from V and 2 bases from J; junction bases left unmatched: 6. The CDR3 totals 16 residues. Germline CDR1 is MDHEN and CDR2 is SYDVKM. In DNA form, the CDR3 reads TGTGCCAGCAGTAGACTAGCGGGGGCCCTACAAGAGACCCAGTACTTC. Its protein is CASSRLAGALQETQYF. The variable domain in full, with the rest retrieved from reference TRBV28 and TRBJ2-5, is DVKVTQSSRYLVKRTGEKVFLECVQDMDHENMFWYRQDPGLGLRLIYFSYDVKMKEKGDIPEGYSVSREKKERFSLILESASTNQTSMYLCASSRLAGALQETQYFGPGTRLLVL.

The chain joins TRBV18 to TRBJ2-5; TRBD2 is a possible D gene (6 bases). V gave up 5 bases and J gave up 1 base, with 11 bases separating them. CDR1 and CDR2 (germline): KGHSH, LQKENI. CDR3 length: 14 amino acids. The CDR3 DNA is TGTGCCAGCTCAACAAGGACTACCCAAGAGACCCAGTACTTC. This sequence encodes CASSTRTTQETQYF.

This chain connects TRBV7-9 to TRBJ2-1; 8 nucleotides agree with TRBD1. CDR1 is SEHNR, CDR2 FQNEAQ, per germline (reference sequence). J gave up 7 bases and V 5 bases, and 7 bases lay outside the gene matches. The CDR3 extends over 14 amino acids. This CDR3 is CASSIGQGFNEQFF. The CDR3, as DNA: TGTGCCAGCAGCATTGGACAGGGATTTAATGAGCAGTTCTTC.

The genes are TRBV5-6 and TRBJ2-7; 10 positions agree with TRBD1. Per germline, CDR1 SGHDT and CDR2 YYEEEE. The V gene end was trimmed by 0 bases and the J gene end by 9 bases; junction bases not matched to a gene: 3. This CDR3 has 13 amino acids. CDR3 in DNA: TGTGCCAGCAGCTTGGGACAGGGGGCCGGGCAGTACTTC. Its translation: CASSLGQGAGQYF.